This entry is about one T cell receptor beta chain. The CDR3 covers 13 residues. The junction had 3 bases not matched to a gene; V was cut back by 5 bases and J by 4 bases. Germline CDR1 is LNHDA and CDR2 is SQIVND (reference sequence). Sequenced by immunoSEQ multiplex PCR; TCRdb stores in-frame clones only, minus some. The sample includes 20,000 to 30,000 clones, roughly 80% of them seen just once. These data belong to a study of graft-versus-host responses after intestinal transplantation. This receptor was obtained from a human patient who received an intestinal transplant, so some T cells may come from the graft donor. The sequencing here drew on PBMCs, taken approximately four weeks after intestinal transplant. The rearrangement links TRBV19 to TRBJ2-3; 7 bases are a match to TRBD2. The CDR3 region is CASSRGGADTQYF. CDR3 in DNA: TGTGCCAGTAGTCGGGGAGGGGCAGATACGCAGTATTTT. The full variable domain, its missing parts supplied by reference TRBV19 and TRBJ2-3, is DGGITQSPKYLFRKEGQNVTLSCEQNLNHDAMYWYRQDPGQGLRLIYYSQIVNDFQKGDIAEGYSVSREKKESFPLTVTSAQKNPTAFYLCASSRGGADTQYFGPGTRLTVL.